This TCR beta chain was observed in a study of T cell repertoires in cytomegalovirus infection. Study at large: Through public TCR beta signatures, both CMV infection and matching HLA type were indicated. Study results and caveats: Summed frequency of shared TCR beta families picked out CMV carriers who also had the relevant HLA. The ex vivo response was dominated by HLA-C-restricted CMV-specific TCR beta clonotypes.

The germline V gene encodes CDR1 SGHDN and CDR2 FVKESK. Between the trimmed V and J ends, which lost 4 bases and 5 bases, there was a span of 12 bases. This CDR3 has 14 residues. TCRdb passed the reads through MiXCR, listing each CDR3 protein once. The sample has hundreds of thousands of distinct CDR3 sequences; roughly a quarter are singletons. This clonotype appeared a few times. Its matching antigen is unknown. This sequence joins TRBV14 and TRBJ1-3, with a weak D call TRBD1 (6 bases). The material sequenced was CD8+ T cells from PBMCs. The receptor's source is a human donor in good health (CMV status not recorded). Some clones in this sample may be carry-over from other donors' samples. The CDR3 nucleotides read TGTGCCAGCAGCCGCCAGGGACACCGAAACACCATATATTTT. It specifies CASSRQGHRNTIYF.